This T cell receptor beta chain was sequenced in a study of OX40 agonist ivuxolimab in advanced cancers. Study conclusions and caveats: There were, on average, more expanded clones in CD8+ T cells than in CD4+.

CDR1 and CDR2 (germline): SGHTA, FQGNSA. V dropped 5 bases and J dropped 8; count of bases not matched to a gene: 9. CDR3 length: 16 residues. As for this clone: The antigen is unknown.

The data were produced by immunoSEQ multiplex PCR, yet TCRdb's version contains in-frame clones alone and is incomplete. In the table there are 55,000 to 80,000 clones, less than 90% of which are singletons. V is TRBV7-2 and J is TRBJ2-1; TRBD2 matches 13 bases. This clonotype was obtained from an adult with an advanced solid tumor such as melanoma, head and neck, liver or kidney cancer. The sample here was CD4+ or CD8+ T cells sorted from blood, taken in a trial of the OX40 agonist ivuxolimab. CDR3 DNA: TGTGCCAGCAGCCGAACGGGGACTAGCGGGATAGATGAGCAGTTCTTC. This sequence encodes CASSRTGTSGIDEQFF. The whole variable domain, remainder taken from reference TRBV7-2 and TRBJ2-1, is GAGVSQSPSNKVTEKGKDVELRCDPISGHTALYWYRQSLGQGLEFLIYFQGNSAPDKSGLPSDRFSAERTGGSVSTLTIQRTQQEDSAVYLCASSRTGTSGIDEQFFGPGTRLTVL.